The text below deals with one T cell receptor (beta chain). The entry originates in a study of blood T cell repertoires in COVID-19. Data came from immunoSEQ multiplex PCR; TCRdb stores just in-frame clones and leaves some out. This table holds hundreds of thousands of clones, around 88% found once. Sequenced: peripheral blood. The TCR was taken from a woman in her 30s with COVID-19, enrolled during active disease.

The DNA of the CDR3 is TGTGCCAGCAGCCAAGAGATTAGACAGACAGGGTGGAGACCCCTCCACTTT. Amino acid sequence: CASSQEIRQTGWRPLHF. The chain is built from TRBV3-1 (or the pseudogene TRBV3-2) and TRBJ1-6; 7 bases fit TRBD1. V was pared by 0 bases and J by 12 bases, with 14 bases of the junction left unmatched. This CDR3 has 17 amino acids. The germline gives CDR1 LGHDT, CDR2 YNNKEL (reference sequence).